This TCR beta chain was recovered during a study of blood T cell repertoires in COVID-19. About the study: Nucleic acid was either cDNA or gDNA, and it came from T cells, B-cell-depleted T cells, or PBMCs.

In the authors' methods: Amplifying reference gene primers gave estimates of nucleated cell counts. Generated by immunoSEQ multiplex PCR, the TCRdb table keeps only in-frame clones and is missing some. From that table come the V and J calls and clone size; the DNA was used to work out D and trimming. This sample has approximately 110,000 clones; roughly 84% occur once, and the top ten carry 8.4%. Germline-derived CDR1 and CDR2 are KGHDR and SFDVKD. CDR3 length equals 17 residues. V shed 1 base and J shed 6 bases, with 17 bases lying between them. The receptor was derived from a woman in her 70s who had recovered from COVID-19. Material: peripheral blood. The chain couples TRBV24-1 to TRBJ2-2; D gene unclear. The CDR3 spells CATSDFPSSGFAGELFF. In nucleotides, the CDR3 is TGTGCCACCAGTGATTTTCCTTCGTCAGGATTCGCCGGGGAGCTGTTTTTT.